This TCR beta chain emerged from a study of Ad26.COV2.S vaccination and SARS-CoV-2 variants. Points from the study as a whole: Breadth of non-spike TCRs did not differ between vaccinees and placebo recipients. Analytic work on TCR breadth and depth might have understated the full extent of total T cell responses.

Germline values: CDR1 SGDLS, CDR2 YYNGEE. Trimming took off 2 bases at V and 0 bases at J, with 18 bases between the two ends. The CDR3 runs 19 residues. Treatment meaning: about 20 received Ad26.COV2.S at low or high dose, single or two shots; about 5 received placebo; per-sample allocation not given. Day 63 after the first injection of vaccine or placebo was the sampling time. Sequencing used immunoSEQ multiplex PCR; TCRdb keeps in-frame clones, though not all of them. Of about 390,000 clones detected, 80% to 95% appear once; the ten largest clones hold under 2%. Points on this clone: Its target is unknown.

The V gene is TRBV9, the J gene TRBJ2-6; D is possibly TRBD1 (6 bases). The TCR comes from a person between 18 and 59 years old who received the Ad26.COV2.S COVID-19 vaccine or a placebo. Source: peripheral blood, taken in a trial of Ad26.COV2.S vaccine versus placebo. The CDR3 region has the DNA TGTGCCAGCAGCGTTGGGTTAGGACAGCCTACCTCTGGGGCCAACGTCCTGACTTTC. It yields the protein CASSVGLGQPTSGANVLTF.